The 22 T cell receptor beta chains reported below all come from one sample, sequenced in a study of blood T cells in healthy people across ages. Through a sample-barcoded 5' primer and a J-beta primer mix, a second PCR was run for roughly 6 to 11 cycles. TCRdb fed the 5' RACE reads into MiXCR, producing one record per CDR3 protein. This sample has around 1.5 million distinct CDR3 sequences, with 45% to 70% found just once. The specimen was blood. Receptors were obtained from a man aged 18 to 30 in good health.

This clonotype was observed a few times. J is TRBJ2-7 and V is TRBV20-1; no clear D gene. Per germline, CDR1 DFQATT and CDR2 SNEGSKA (reference sequence). Trimming pared 7 bases from V and 1 base from J, leaving 8 bases between. The CDR3 is 11 residues long. The CDR3 DNA reads as TGCAGTGTGGCCGATTCCTACGAGCAGTACTTC. Its translation is CSVADSYEQYF.

V usage is TRBV10-3 and J usage is TRBJ2-4; 7 bases are a match to TRBD1. After removal of 8 bases from V and 12 bases from J, the junction contained 7 bases not matched to a gene. The germline V gene encodes CDR1 ENHRY and CDR2 SYGVKD. This CDR3 is built from 11 residues. CDR3 nucleotide sequence: TGTGCCATCGGCGACAGGGAACCTCAGTACTTC. The encoded protein is CAIGDREPQYF.

As for this clonotype: Sequence at one end of the junction differs from germline and may be a read error. This sequence joins TRBV29-1 and TRBJ2-7; D uncertain. Germline loops: CDR1 SQVTM, CDR2 ANQGSEA. The CDR3 covers 13 residues. The CDR3, as DNA: TGCAGCGTTGCCTTAATAACCTCCGACGAGCGGTACTTC. Its protein is CSVALITSDERYF.

A remark on this clonotype: The germline gene is not matched at one end of the junction; a read error may be the cause. The rearrangement links TRBV7-7 to TRBJ2-3; D gene uncertain. The V gene's germline CDR1 is SSHAT and CDR2 FNYEAQ (reference sequence). This CDR3 has 13 amino acids. In DNA, the CDR3 is TGTGCTAGCAGCCCCAACCTGGCAGATACGCAGTATTTT. This translates into CASSPNLADTQYF. The variable domain in full, with the rest retrieved from reference TRBV7-7 and TRBJ2-3, is GAGVSQSPRYKVTKRGQDVTLRCDPISSHATLYWYQQALGQGPEFLTYFNYEAQPDKSGLPSDRFSAERPEGSISTLTIQRTEQRDSAMYRCASSPNLADTQYFGPGTRLTVL.

The chain combines TRBV29-1 with TRBJ2-7, with 11 nucleotides matching TRBD2. This CDR3 comprises 15 residues. Germline CDR1 SQVTM, CDR2 ANQGSEA. The CDR3 DNA sequence: TGCAACAACCTGCCTAGCGGGAGGACCTCCTACGAGCAGTACTTC. This translates into CNNLPSGRTSYEQYF.

CDR3 nucleotide sequence: TGCGCCAGCAGTGATGTCGGGATCCAAGAGACCCAGTACTTC. As protein: CASSDVGIQETQYF. V gene TRBV10-1 combines with J gene TRBJ2-5; D may be TRBD2 (5 bases). CDR1 is WNHNN and CDR2 is SYGVQD in the germline V gene (reference sequence). The CDR3 sequence is 14 residues long. V gave up 3 bases and J gave up 1 base, with 9 bases separating them.

The chain carries TRBV6-6 and TRBJ2-5, with 7 bases fitting TRBD2. The CDR3 contains 14 residues. The germline gives CDR1 MNHNY, CDR2 SVGAGI (reference sequence). V trimming: 6 bases; J trimming: 5 bases; junction bases outside the gene matches: 9. CDR3 loop: CASSYGGSGETQYF. CDR3 nucleotides: TGTGCCAGCAGCTACGGGGGGTCAGGGGAGACCCAGTACTTC.

The chain has TRBV6-5 and TRBJ2-1; D ambiguous. CDR1 and CDR2 from the germline V gene are MNHEY and SVGAGI. The CDR3 runs to 13 residues. The V end lost 0 bases, the J end lost 6 bases, and 6 bases lay between the germline ends. The DNA of the CDR3 is TGTGCCAGCAGTTACTCGTCGGCCAATGAGCAGTTCTTC. Residues: CASSYSSANEQFF.

The chain employs TRBV2 and TRBJ2-5, with D possibly being TRBD2 (5 bases). The end of the DNA is better explained by TRBJ2-1, so the J call may be wrong. Germline CDR1 SNHLY, CDR2 FYNNEI. This CDR3 contains 12 residues. In DNA, the CDR3 is TGTGCCAGCGATAGAGGGCAAGAGACCCAGTTCTTC. Translating it yields CASDRGQETQFF.

The J gene is TRBJ2-5, the V gene TRBV5-1; D tentatively fits TRBD1 or TRBD2 (7 bases each). Germline V gives CDR1 SGHRS, CDR2 YFSETQ. Deletions cut 3 bases from V and 5 bases from J, with 14 bases between. CDR3 length: 14 residues. The CDR3 region has the DNA TGCGCCAGCAGCTCAGGGGGGGACAAGGAGACCCAGTACTTC. Its translation is CASSSGGDKETQYF.

The chain couples TRBV20-1 to TRBJ1-4; D ambiguous. The V end was cut by 2 bases, the J end by 5 bases, with 12 bases between. CDR1 and CDR2 from the germline V gene are DFQATT and SNEGSKA (reference sequence). CDR3 size: 14 residues. CDR3 DNA sequence: TGCAGTGCTAGATCAGGTTCTGAGAATGAAAAACTGTTTTTT. Translating gives CSARSGSENEKLFF.

The rearrangement uses TRBV5-1 and TRBJ2-3; D may be TRBD2 (5 bases). The germline V gene has CDR1 SGHRS and CDR2 YFSETQ. The V gene lost 3 bases and the J gene lost 2 bases, with 13 bases spanning the gap. CDR3 length: 15 amino acids. The CDR3 region has the DNA TGCGCCAGCAGCTCGCTACTAGGGCACACAGATACGCAGTATTTT. It yields the protein CASSSLLGHTDTQYF.

The chain links TRBV7-9 to TRBJ2-1, with 12 positions matching TRBD2. The germline gives CDR1 SEHNR, CDR2 FQNEAQ (reference sequence). The CDR3 spans 15 residues. With V trimmed by 6 bases and J by 8 bases, 8 bases remained unmatched. The CDR3 DNA sequence: TGTGCCAGCAGTCCTAGCGGGAGGGCTTTCGATGAGCAGTTCTTC. Its translation: CASSPSGRAFDEQFF.

The chain combines TRBV4-1 with TRBJ2-5; D might be TRBD1 (5 bases). The DNA end is a closer match to TRBJ2-7, so the J assignment may be wrong. Germline-derived CDR1 and CDR2 are MGHRA and YSYEKL. This CDR3 has 17 residues. CDR3 sequence: CASSQVPMVGVGYEQYF. CDR3 DNA sequence: TGCGCCAGCAGCCAAGTGCCCATGGTAGGGGTCGGCTACGAGCAGTACTTC.

This chain joins TRBV12-3 or TRBV12-4 and TRBJ2-4; D unclear. V lost 5 bases, J lost 0 bases, and 14 bases lay in between. The CDR3 spans 16 residues. For the CDR3, the DNA is TGTGCCAGCAGTCCGAGGACGAGGTTAGCCAAAAACATTCAGTACTTC. This encodes CASSPRTRLAKNIQYF.

The rearrangement uses TRBV5-1 and TRBJ2-7; the match to TRBD1 covers 7 bases. CDR1 and CDR2 from the germline V gene are SGHRS and YFSETQ. The CDR3 has 15 residues. V trimming: 7 bases; J trimming: 2 bases; junction bases outside the gene matches: 12. CDR3 sequence reads: CASSISGGPAYEQYF. CDR3 nucleotide sequence: TGCGCCAGCTCCATCTCAGGGGGACCAGCCTACGAGCAGTACTTC.

This chain joins TRBV12-3 or TRBV12-4 and TRBJ1-2, with D possibly being TRBD1 (5 bases). V lost 10 bases to trimming and J lost 4 bases, with 19 bases between them. This CDR3 contains 14 residues. CDR3: CANSILGTLYGYTF. The CDR3 DNA is TGTGCCAACAGCATACTCGGGACTCTCTATGGCTACACCTTC.

The chain joins TRBV12-3 or TRBV12-4 to TRBJ2-1, with a possible D match to TRBD1 (6 bases). The J call may be mistaken, given a closer DNA end match to TRBJ2-7. The CDR3 totals 13 residues. In nucleotides, the CDR3 is TGTGCCAGCAGTCCGACCCAGGGGTGGGAGCAGTACTTC. Amino acids: CASSPTQGWEQYF.

This clonotype was seen a few times. This rearrangement joins TRBV6-5 to TRBJ2-5; 14 bases are a match to TRBD2. Germline V lookup: CDR1 MNHEY, CDR2 SVGAGI. Trimming at V came to 2 bases and at J to 5 bases, leaving 4 bases not matched to a gene. This CDR3 comprises 16 residues. This CDR3 reads CASSYPTSGGAETQYF. CDR3 coding DNA: TGTGCCAGCAGTTACCCGACTAGCGGGGGGGCGGAGACCCAGTACTTC.

V gene TRBV20-1 combines with J gene TRBJ2-5; no clear D. V lost 6 bases and J lost 2, with 7 bases in between. Per the germline V gene, CDR1 is DFQATT and CDR2 is SNEGSKA (reference sequence). This CDR3 contains 11 residues. This CDR3 is CSANQQETQYF. Written as DNA, the CDR3 is TGCAGTGCAAATCAACAAGAGACCCAGTACTTC.

The chain carries TRBV12-3 or TRBV12-4 and TRBJ2-5; 8 bases are a match to TRBD2. The trim removed 4 bases at V and 5 bases at J, leaving 6 bases unmatched. The CDR3 is made up of 14 amino acids. The CDR3 DNA is TGTGCCAGCAGTTCCCCACCGGGGGGGGAGACCCAGTACTTC. Its protein product is CASSSPPGGETQYF.

V is TRBV15 and J is TRBJ1-2; D is uncertain. This CDR3 has 13 amino acids. Germline V CDR1 and CDR2: LNHNV, YYDKDF (reference sequence). Trimming cost V 3 bases and J 4 bases, with 9 bases left between them. The CDR3 nucleotides are TGTGCCACCAGCAGGTCCATGGGCTATGGCTACACCTTC. This translates into CATSRSMGYGYTF. Looking up the rest from reference TRBV15 and TRBJ1-2 gives the full variable domain: DAMVIQNPRYQVTQFGKPVTLSCSQTLNHNVMYWYQQKSSQAPKLLFHYYDKDFNNEADTPDNFQSRRPNTSFCFLDIRSPGLGDTAMYLCATSRSMGYGYTFGSGTRLTVV.